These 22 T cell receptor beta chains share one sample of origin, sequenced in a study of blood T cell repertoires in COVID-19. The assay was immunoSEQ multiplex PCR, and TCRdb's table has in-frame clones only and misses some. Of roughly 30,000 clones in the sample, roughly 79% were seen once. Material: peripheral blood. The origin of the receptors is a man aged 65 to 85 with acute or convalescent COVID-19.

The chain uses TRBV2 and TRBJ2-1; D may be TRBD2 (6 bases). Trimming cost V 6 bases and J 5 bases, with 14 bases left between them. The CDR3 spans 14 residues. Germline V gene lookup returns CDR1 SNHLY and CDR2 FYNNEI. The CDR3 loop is CASRRGTGDNEQFF. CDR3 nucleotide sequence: TGTGCCAGCAGGCGGGGCACAGGCGACAATGAGCAGTTCTTC.

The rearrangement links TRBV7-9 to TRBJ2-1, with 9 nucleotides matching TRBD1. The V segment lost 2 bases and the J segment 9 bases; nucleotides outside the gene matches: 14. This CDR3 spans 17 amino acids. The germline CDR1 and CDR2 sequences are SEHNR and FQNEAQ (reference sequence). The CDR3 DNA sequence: TGTGCCAGCAGCTTAAGAGGTCGGGGACAGGGTAGCGCTGAGCAGTTCTTC. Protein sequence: CASSLRGRGQGSAEQFF.

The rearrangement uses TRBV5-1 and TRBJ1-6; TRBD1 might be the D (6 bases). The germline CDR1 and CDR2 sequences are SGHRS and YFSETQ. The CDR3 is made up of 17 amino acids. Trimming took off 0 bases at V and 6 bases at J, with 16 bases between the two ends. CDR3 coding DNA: TGCGCCAGCAGCTTGGAAGGTGGCGACAGGCTTAATTCACCCCTCCACTTT. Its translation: CASSLEGGDRLNSPLHF.

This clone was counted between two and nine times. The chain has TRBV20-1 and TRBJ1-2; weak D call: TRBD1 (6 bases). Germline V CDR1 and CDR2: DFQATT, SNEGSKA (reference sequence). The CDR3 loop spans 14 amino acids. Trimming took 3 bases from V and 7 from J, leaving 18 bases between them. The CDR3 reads CSASRGGAHFGYTF. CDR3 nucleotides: TGCAGTGCTAGTAGGGGGGGCGCCCATTTTGGCTACACCTTC.

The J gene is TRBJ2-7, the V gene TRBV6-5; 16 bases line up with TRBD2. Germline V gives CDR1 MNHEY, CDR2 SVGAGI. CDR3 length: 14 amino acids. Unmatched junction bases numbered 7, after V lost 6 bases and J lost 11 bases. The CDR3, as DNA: TGTGCCAGCAGCTCCGGGACTAGCGGGGGGGCCAAGTACTTC. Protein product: CASSSGTSGGAKYF.

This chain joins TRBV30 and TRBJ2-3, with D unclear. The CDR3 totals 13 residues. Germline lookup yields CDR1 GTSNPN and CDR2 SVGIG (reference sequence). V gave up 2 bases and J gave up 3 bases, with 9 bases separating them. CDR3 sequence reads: CAWSMSPTDTQYF. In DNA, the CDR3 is TGTGCCTGGAGTATGAGTCCGACAGATACGCAGTATTTT.

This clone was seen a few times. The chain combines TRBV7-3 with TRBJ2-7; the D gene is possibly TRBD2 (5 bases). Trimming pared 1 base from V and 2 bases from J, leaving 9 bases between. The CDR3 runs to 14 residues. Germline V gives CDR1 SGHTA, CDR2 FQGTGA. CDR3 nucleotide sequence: TGTGCCAGCAGCTTAAATGAGGGCCCCTACGAGCAGTACTTC. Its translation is CASSLNEGPYEQYF. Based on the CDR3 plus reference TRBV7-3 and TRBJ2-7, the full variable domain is GAGVSQTPSNKVTEKGKYVELRCDPISGHTALYWYRQSLGQGPEFLIYFQGTGAADDSGLPNDRFFAVRPEGSVSTLKIQRTERGDSAVYLCASSLNEGPYEQYFGPGTRLTVT.

Here the CDR3 reads CASSLAVGDLSTDTQYF. The CDR3 nucleotides read TGTGCCAGCAGCTTAGCGGTGGGAGACCTTAGCACAGATACGCAGTATTTT. The V and J genes are TRBV11-1 and TRBJ2-3; possible D gene TRBD2, 5 bases. Germline CDR1 and CDR2: SGHAT and FQDESV (reference sequence). Trimming stripped 0 bases from V and 0 bases from J, with 13 bases between. The CDR3 contains 17 residues.

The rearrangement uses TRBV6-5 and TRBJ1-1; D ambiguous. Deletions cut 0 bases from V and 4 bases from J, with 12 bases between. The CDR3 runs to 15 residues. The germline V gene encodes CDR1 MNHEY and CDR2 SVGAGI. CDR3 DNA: TGTGCCAGCAGTTACTCTTGGGAGGAGGGCACTGAAGCTTTCTTT. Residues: CASSYSWEEGTEAFF.

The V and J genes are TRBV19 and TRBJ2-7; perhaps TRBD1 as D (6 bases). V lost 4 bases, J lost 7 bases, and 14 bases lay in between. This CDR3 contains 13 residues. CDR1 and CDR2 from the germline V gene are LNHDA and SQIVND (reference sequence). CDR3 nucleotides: TGTGCCAGTAGTACGACGACAGGTGGAGAGCAGTACTTC. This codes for CASSTTTGGEQYF.

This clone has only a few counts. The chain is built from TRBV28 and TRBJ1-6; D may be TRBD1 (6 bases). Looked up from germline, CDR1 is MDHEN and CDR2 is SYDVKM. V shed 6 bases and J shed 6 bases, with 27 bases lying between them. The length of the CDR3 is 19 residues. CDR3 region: CASRLRDTLPPLGNSPLHF. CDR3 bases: TGTGCCAGCAGGCTCCGGGACACACTTCCCCCCCTTGGTAATTCACCCCTCCACTTT.

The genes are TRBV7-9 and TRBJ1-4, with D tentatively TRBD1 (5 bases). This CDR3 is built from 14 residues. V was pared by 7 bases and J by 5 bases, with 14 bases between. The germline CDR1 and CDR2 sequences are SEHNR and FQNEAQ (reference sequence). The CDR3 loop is CASNLGALNEKLFF. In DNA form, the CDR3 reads TGTGCCAGCAACCTAGGGGCTTTAAATGAAAAACTGTTTTTT.

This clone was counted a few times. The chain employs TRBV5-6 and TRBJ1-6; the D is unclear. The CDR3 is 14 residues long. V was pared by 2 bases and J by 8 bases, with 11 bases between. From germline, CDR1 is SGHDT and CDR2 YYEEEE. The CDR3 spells CASSFRVRDSPLHF. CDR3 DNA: TGTGCCAGCAGCTTCCGGGTGCGCGATTCACCCCTCCACTTT.

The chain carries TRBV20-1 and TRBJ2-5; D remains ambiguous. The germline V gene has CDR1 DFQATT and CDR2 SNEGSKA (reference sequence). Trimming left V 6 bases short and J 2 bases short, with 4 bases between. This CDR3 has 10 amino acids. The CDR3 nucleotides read TGCAGTGCCCATCAAGAGACCCAGTACTTC. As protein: CSAHQETQYF.

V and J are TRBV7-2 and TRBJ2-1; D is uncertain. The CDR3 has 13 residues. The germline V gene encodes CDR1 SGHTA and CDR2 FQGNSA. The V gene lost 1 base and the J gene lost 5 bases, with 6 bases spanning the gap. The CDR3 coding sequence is TGTGCCAGCAGCTTAGTCGCGGACAATGAGCAGTTCTTC. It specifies CASSLVADNEQFF. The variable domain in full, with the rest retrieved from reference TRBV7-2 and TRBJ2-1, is GAGVSQSPSNKVTEKGKDVELRCDPISGHTALYWYRQSLGQGLEFLIYFQGNSAPDKSGLPSDRFSAERTGGSVSTLTIQRTQQEDSAVYLCASSLVADNEQFFGPGTRLTVL.

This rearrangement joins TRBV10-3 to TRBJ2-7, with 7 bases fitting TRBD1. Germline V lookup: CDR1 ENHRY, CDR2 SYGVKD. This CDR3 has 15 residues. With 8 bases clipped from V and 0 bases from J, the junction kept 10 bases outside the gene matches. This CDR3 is CAISKGGADSYEQYF. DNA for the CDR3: TGTGCCATCTCTAAAGGGGGCGCGGACTCCTACGAGCAGTACTTC.

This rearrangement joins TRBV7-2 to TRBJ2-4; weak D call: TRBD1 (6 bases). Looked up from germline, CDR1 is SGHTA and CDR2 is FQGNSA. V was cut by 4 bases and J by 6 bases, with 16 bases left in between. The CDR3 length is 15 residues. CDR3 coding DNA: TGTGCCAGCAGCTATATACAGGGTTACGGAAACATTCAGTACTTC. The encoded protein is CASSYIQGYGNIQYF.

The DNA for the CDR3 is TGTGCCAGCAGTGAGCCCAGGGAAAAGAATCAGCCCCAGCATTTT. It specifies CASSEPREKNQPQHF. The chain carries TRBV2 and TRBJ1-5; D perhaps matches TRBD1 (5 bases). Trimming took off 3 bases at V and 4 bases at J, with 13 bases between the two ends. The CDR3 runs 15 residues. Germline V lookup: CDR1 SNHLY, CDR2 FYNNEI.

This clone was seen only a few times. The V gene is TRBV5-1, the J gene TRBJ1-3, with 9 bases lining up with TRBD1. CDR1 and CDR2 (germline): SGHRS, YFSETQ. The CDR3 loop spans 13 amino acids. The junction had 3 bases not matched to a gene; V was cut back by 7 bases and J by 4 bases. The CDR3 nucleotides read TGCGCCAGCGGACAGGGGACGGGAAACACCATATATTTT. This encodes CASGQGTGNTIYF.

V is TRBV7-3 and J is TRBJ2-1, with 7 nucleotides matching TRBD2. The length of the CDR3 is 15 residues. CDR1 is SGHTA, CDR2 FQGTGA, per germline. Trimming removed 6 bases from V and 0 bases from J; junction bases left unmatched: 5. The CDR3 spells CASSLTSYSYNEQFF. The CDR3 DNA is TGTGCCAGCAGTTTGACTAGCTACTCCTACAATGAGCAGTTCTTC.

CDR3 coding DNA: TGTGCCAGCACCCTGACAGGGGGCTATTCACCCCTCCACTTT. This sequence encodes CASTLTGGYSPLHF. The genes are TRBV27 and TRBJ1-6; 10 bases agree with TRBD1. The CDR3 length is 14 residues. Trimming at V came to 7 bases and at J to 8 bases, leaving 5 bases not matched to a gene. Germline CDR1 is MNHEY and CDR2 is SMNVEV (reference sequence).

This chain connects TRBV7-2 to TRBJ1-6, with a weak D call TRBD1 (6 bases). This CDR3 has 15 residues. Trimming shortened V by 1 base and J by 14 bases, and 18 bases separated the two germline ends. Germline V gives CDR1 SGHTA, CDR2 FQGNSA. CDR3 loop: CASSLDGGLGGALHF. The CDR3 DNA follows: TGTGCCAGCAGCTTAGATGGGGGGCTCGGGGGGGCCCTCCACTTT.